The clone carrying this TCR beta chain has at least ten counts. CDR1 is SQVTM, CDR2 ANQGSEA, per germline. This CDR3 region has 16 residues. J gave up 5 bases and V 1 base, and 12 bases lay outside the gene matches. Each CDR3 protein is one row after TCRdb ran MiXCR on the multiplex PCR reads. The table has 190,000 or so distinct CDR3 sequences, roughly 31% seen once. This sample stems from a study of breast tumors, draining lymph nodes, adjacent tissues. Axillary draining lymph nodes of breast cancer patients supplied the node samples. The sequencing input was axillary lymph node tissue. The chain couples TRBV29-1 to TRBJ2-7; the match to TRBD2 covers 9 bases. The receptor was isolated from a female donor with breast cancer. Some clones in this sample may be carry-over from other donors' samples. This CDR3 reads CSVEVRAAGGPHEQYF. The CDR3 DNA is TGCAGCGTTGAAGTCCGAGCGGCGGGAGGGCCCCACGAGCAGTACTTC.